The 15 T cell receptor beta chains listed next were all sequenced from one sample in a study of cytomegalovirus exposure and HLA in healthy donors (dated by TCRdb to 2016 to 2017). Library preparation employed the immunoSEQ multiplex PCR assay. A mixture of 60 forward primers for TCR Vbeta segments and 13 reverse primers for TCR Jbeta segments was used in the multiplex PCR. The clones in this table, taken by TCRdb from immuneACCESS, are in-frame only. Not every clone is retained; where verified, under half of the shortfall comes from an unresolved V gene, and the cause of the rest is unknown. This sample gives about 95,000 clones in total; around 79% of them show up just once. The ten largest clones add up to around 5% of the sample. Material for sequencing was PBMCs. These receptor sequences come from a woman aged 40 to 55 in good health and CMV-seronegative.

J is TRBJ1-6 and V is TRBV7-2; D unclear. The germline gives CDR1 SGHTA, CDR2 FQGNSA. V dropped 0 bases and J dropped 11 bases, with 20 bases sitting between them. The CDR3 length is 17 residues. The CDR3 nucleotides are TGTGCCAGCAGCTTAGCACCACCAGACACCCTGTTGACACCCCTCCACTTT. Its translation is CASSLAPPDTLLTPLHF.

V gene TRBV19 combines with J gene TRBJ2-3, with D perhaps TRBD1 (6 bases). Deletions cut 11 bases from V and 0 bases from J, with 15 bases between. The CDR3 covers 14 residues. Germline values: CDR1 LNHDA, CDR2 SQIVND (reference sequence). This chain's CDR3 is CASSPGTSTDTQYF. In DNA, the CDR3 is TGTGCCTCCTCCCCGGGGACAAGCACAGATACGCAGTATTTT.

The sample holds a few counts of this clone. The chain recombines TRBV29-1 with TRBJ2-2; 8 nucleotides agree with TRBD1. This CDR3 has 14 amino acids. V shed 5 bases and J 0 bases; nucleotides not matched to a gene: 2. Germline-derived CDR1 and CDR2 are SQVTM and ANQGSEA. The chain's CDR3 is CSVLGQANTGELFF. CDR3 nucleotides: TGCAGCGTTCTGGGACAGGCGAACACCGGGGAGCTGTTTTTT.

This chain links TRBV18 with TRBJ1-5; 8 bases align to TRBD1. With 6 bases clipped from V and 7 bases from J, the junction kept 11 bases outside the gene matches. This CDR3 comprises 15 residues. CDR1 and CDR2 from the germline V gene are KGHSH and LQKENI. CDR3 protein: CASSPGQGVRQPQHF. DNA for the CDR3: TGTGCCAGCTCGCCAGGACAGGGCGTAAGGCAGCCCCAGCATTTT.

Here the CDR3 reads CASSTGVPSTDTQYF. The CDR3 nucleotides are TGTGCCAGCAGCACCGGAGTCCCTAGCACAGATACGCAGTATTTT. The chain couples TRBV7-6 to TRBJ2-3, with D uncertain. The germline V gene encodes CDR1 SGHVS and CDR2 FNYEAQ. Trimming removed 5 bases at V and 0 bases at J, with 12 bases between. This CDR3 region has 15 residues.

The CDR3 sequence is CASSFSAGTGLVTYEQYF. Written as DNA, the CDR3 is TGTGCCAGCAGTTTTTCCGCCGGGACAGGGCTAGTGACCTACGAGCAGTACTTC. The chain recombines TRBV5-4 with TRBJ2-7; 9 positions match TRBD1. The CDR3 contains 18 residues. The V gene's germline CDR1 is SGHNT and CDR2 YYREEE (reference sequence). The V gene end was trimmed by 5 bases and the J gene end by 2 bases; junction bases not matched to a gene: 17.

The CDR3 DNA is TGTGCCACCAGCAGAGGGGGCAGTAGGCCTGAGCAGTTCTTC. It is translated as CATSRGGSRPEQFF. This rearrangement joins TRBV15 to TRBJ2-1, with D maybe TRBD1 (5 bases). Trimming shortened V by 1 base and J by 9 bases, and 13 bases separated the two germline ends. In germline, CDR1 is LNHNV, CDR2 YYDKDF (reference sequence). The CDR3 spans 14 residues.

The CDR3 protein is CASSLRQGGEQYF. The CDR3 bases are TGTGCCAGCAGCTTGAGGCAGGGTGGCGAGCAGTACTTC. The V gene is TRBV5-6, the J gene TRBJ2-7, with D possibly TRBD1 on 5 matching bases. CDR3 length: 13 amino acids. Trimming removed 1 base at V and 6 bases at J, with 11 bases between. Germline CDR1 reads SGHDT; CDR2 reads YYEEEE.

The genes are TRBV6-1 and TRBJ2-3; 10 bases are shared with TRBD1. CDR1 and CDR2 from the germline V gene are MNHNS and SASEGT. The CDR3 has 15 amino acids. Germline trimming cut 7 bases from V and 4 bases from J; bases unmatched to any gene: 8. CDR3 residues: CASTRGQGGPDTQYF. In nucleotides, the CDR3 is TGTGCCAGCACCCGAGGACAGGGGGGCCCAGATACGCAGTATTTT.

This rearrangement joins TRBV7-6 to TRBJ2-5; D perhaps matches TRBD1 (5 bases). The CDR3 totals 12 residues. V lost 3 bases to trimming and J lost 4 bases, with 6 bases between them. The germline gives CDR1 SGHVS, CDR2 FNYEAQ. In DNA form, the CDR3 reads TGTGCCAGCAGCTTTCAGGGAGAGACCCAGTACTTC. As protein: CASSFQGETQYF.

V gene TRBV30 combines with J gene TRBJ2-7, with TRBD2 matching over 7 bases. Losses at the gene ends were 8 bases for V and 0 bases for J; bases not matched to a gene: 10. The germline gives CDR1 GTSNPN, CDR2 SVGIG (reference sequence). The CDR3 is 14 amino acids. Here the CDR3 reads CARGAGGGSYEQYF. The CDR3 nucleotides read TGTGCCCGTGGGGCGGGCGGGGGCTCCTACGAGCAGTACTTC.

The rearrangement links TRBV4-2 to TRBJ1-2; D possibly corresponds to TRBD1 (5 bases). The CDR3 length is 13 residues. Germline V gene lookup returns CDR1 LGHNA and CDR2 YNFKEQ. V was pared by 4 bases and J by 2 bases, with 8 bases between. CDR3 nucleotides: TGTGCCAGCAGCCCACGGGGGAACTATGGCTACACCTTC. The encoded protein is CASSPRGNYGYTF.

The chain carries TRBV19 and TRBJ1-5; D may be TRBD1 (5 bases). V was shortened by 1 base and J by 4 bases, with 14 bases between the two germline ends. CDR3 length equals 16 residues. CDR1 is LNHDA, CDR2 SQIVND, per germline (reference sequence). In DNA form, the CDR3 reads TGTGCCAGTAGTATAGCCACGTACGGGGGTAATCAGCCCCAGCATTTT. Protein product: CASSIATYGGNQPQHF.

V is TRBV5-5 and J is TRBJ1-1; a weak D match, TRBD1 (5 bases). Trimming cost V 6 bases and J 0 bases, with 9 bases left between them. The CDR3 has 13 residues. Germline loops: CDR1 SGHKS, CDR2 YYEKEE (reference sequence). CDR3 sequence: CASTTQVNTEAFF. Written as DNA, the CDR3 is TGTGCCAGCACCACACAGGTGAACACTGAAGCTTTCTTT. The whole variable domain, filled in from reference TRBV5-5 and TRBJ1-1, reads DAGVTQSPTHLIKTRGQQVTLRCSPISGHKSVSWYQQVLGQGPQFIFQYYEKEERGRGNFPDRFSARQFPNYSSELNVNALLLGDSALYLCASTTQVNTEAFFGQGTRLTVV.

The V call is TRBV30, the J call TRBJ2-6; the D gene is possibly TRBD2 (5 bases). The CDR3 sequence is 18 residues long. V lost 2 bases and J 0 bases, leaving 17 bases between the germline ends. Germline V gives CDR1 GTSNPN, CDR2 SVGIG (reference sequence). The chain's CDR3 is CAWSHPGSLASGANVLTF. CDR3 nucleotides: TGTGCCTGGAGTCACCCGGGGTCCCTCGCCTCTGGGGCCAACGTCCTGACTTTC. Looking up the rest from reference TRBV30 and TRBJ2-6 gives the full variable domain: SQTIHQWPATLVQPVGSPLSLECTVEGTSNPNLYWYRQAAGRGLQLLFYSVGIGQISSEVPQNLSASRPQDRQFILSSKKLLLSDSGFYLCAWSHPGSLASGANVLTFGAGSRLTVL.